The rows below give T cell receptor beta chains drawn from one sample of a study of Ad26.COV2.S vaccination and SARS-CoV-2 variants. Here immunoSEQ multiplex PCR was the method, and the copy in TCRdb shows in-frame clones only, minus some. The data show about 350,000 clones, about 87% seen once. The starting material was peripheral blood, obtained in a trial of Ad26.COV2.S vaccine versus placebo. The receptors originated from a person between 18 and 59 years old who received the Ad26.COV2.S COVID-19 vaccine or a placebo. The CDR3 runs from the conserved cysteine through the conserved F or W. The D gene is left open where the match is weak. Size is omitted from some rows. Given values are once, few, many or a class for expanded clones.

D gene | CDR3 length | clone size | J gene | V gene | CDR3 DNA | CDR3 protein
NA | 13 | NA | TRBJ2-5 | TRBV29-1 | TGCAGCGTTGAGAAGGGTTTCTCAGAGACCCAGTACTTC | CSVEKGFSETQYF
NA | 13 | NA | TRBJ1-2 | TRBV4-1 | TGCGCCAGCAGCCAAGAAGCCCGACAGGGCTACACCTTC | CASSQEARQGYTF
TRBD1 | 16 | NA | TRBJ2-1 | TRBV3-1/TRBV3-2 | TGTGCCAGCAGCCAAGTGGGGACAGGGGTCCACAATGAGCAGTTCTTC | CASSQVGTGVHNEQFF
NA | 13 | NA | TRBJ2-5 | TRBV7-3 | TGTGCCAGCAGAAGTGGGACTGAAGAGACCCAGTACTTC | CASRSGTEETQYF
NA | 14 | NA | TRBJ1-1 | TRBV6-5 | TGTGCCAGCAGCCTAAGACAGGCGAACACTGAAGCTTTCTTT | CASSLRQANTEAFF
NA | 16 | NA | TRBJ1-2 | TRBV6-6 | TGTGCCAGCGTTATACCAGGTCCCTCCCTTTACTATGGCTACACCTTC | CASVIPGPSLYYGYTF
NA | 14 | NA | TRBJ1-5 | TRBV6-5 | TGTGCCAGCAGGGGGGCAGGGGAAGGTCAGCCCCAGCATTTT | CASRGAGEGQPQHF
NA | 14 | NA | TRBJ2-3 | TRBV24-1 | TGTGCCACCAGGGCGGGACACCACACAGATACGCAGTATTTT | CATRAGHHTDTQYF
NA | 13 | NA | TRBJ1-2 | TRBV30 | TGTGCCTGGAGTGTGAGTGGTCCCCTTGGCTACACCTTC | CAWSVSGPLGYTF
NA | 15 | NA | TRBJ2-1 | TRBV3-1/TRBV3-2 | TGTGCCAGCAGCCTTGGAATGTTCCGGGGGAATGAGCAGTTCTTC | CASSLGMFRGNEQFF
NA | 13 | NA | TRBJ1-4 | TRBV15 | TGTGCCACCAGCAGAGGGGGCGGGGAAAAACTGTTTTTT | CATSRGGGEKLFF
NA | 15 | once | TRBJ2-5 | TRBV2 | TGTGCCAGCACCCCAGAGGACTCATTGCGTGAGACCCAGTACTTC | CASTPEDSLRETQYF
TRBD1 | 16 | NA | TRBJ2-5 | TRBV5-4 | TGTGCCAGCAGCTTGCCCGGGACAGGGACGGGAGAGACCCAGTACTTC | CASSLPGTGTGETQYF
TRBD2 | 16 | NA | TRBJ2-1 | TRBV25-1 | TGTGCCAGCAGTGATACTAGCGGGAGGAGTTACAATGAGCAGTTCTTC | CASSDTSGRSYNEQFF
NA | 16 | NA | TRBJ2-4 | TRBV4-3 | TGCGCCAGCAGCCAAGATTTAGGGGCGGCCAAAAACATTCAGTACTTC | CASSQDLGAAKNIQYF
TRBD1 | 15 | once | TRBJ1-1 | TRBV19 | TGTGCCAGTAGTGCCGAAGGGACAGAAGGATTCCGGGCTTTCTTT | CASSAEGTEGFRAFF
TRBD1 | 15 | NA | TRBJ2-7 | TRBV19 | TGTGCCAGTAGTCTCAACGGACAGGTAGCCTACGAGCAGTACTTC | CASSLNGQVAYEQYF
TRBD1 | 14 | NA | TRBJ2-7 | TRBV19 | TGTGCCAGTAGTATTAGGGACAGGGGAAGTGAGCAGTACTTC | CASSIRDRGSEQYF
NA | 12 | few | TRBJ1-1 | TRBV2 | TGTGCCAGCAGTGACCAACTTACTGAAGCTTTCTTT | CASSDQLTEAFF
NA | 14 | NA | TRBJ2-1 | TRBV27 | TGTGCCAGCAGACATTCAACAGGGAACAATGAGCAGTTCTTC | CASRHSTGNNEQFF
TRBD2 | 15 | few | TRBJ2-7 | TRBV6-5 | TGTGCCAGCAGTTACGGCGGGGGGGCCCCCAACGAGCAGTACTTC | CASSYGGGAPNEQYF
NA | 13 | once | TRBJ1-3 | TRBV5-6 | TGTGCCAGCAGTGGGCCTTGGGGAAACACCATATATTTT | CASSGPWGNTIYF
NA | 13 | once | TRBJ2-3 | TRBV7-3 | TGTGCCAGCAGCCCCACCGGGTTAGATACGCAGTATTTT | CASSPTGLDTQYF
TRBD1 | 15 | NA | TRBJ2-7 | TRBV28 | TGTGCCAGCAGTTCGATGGGGACAGGGAATTACGAGCAGTACTTC | CASSSMGTGNYEQYF
NA | 16 | NA | TRBJ2-1 | TRBV5-4 | TGTGCCAGCAGCTTGGAACCAACAGGTACTGGCAATGAGCAGTTCTTC | CASSLEPTGTGNEQFF
NA | 14 | NA | TRBJ2-5 | TRBV7-2 | TGTGCCAGCAGCTCCGGGGGAACCAGGGAGACCCAGTACTTC | CASSSGGTRETQYF
TRBD1 | 14 | NA | TRBJ1-2 | TRBV19 | TGTGCCAGTAGTAACAGGGGGCAGGGCTATGGCTACACCTTC | CASSNRGQGYGYTF
NA | 14 | NA | TRBJ2-3 | TRBV27 | TGTGCCAGCGGGGCCCTATTTGGCACAGATACGCAGTATTTT | CASGALFGTDTQYF
NA | 16 | NA | TRBJ2-7 | TRBV21-1 | TGTGCCAGCAGCAGGGACAGGGATGTTGGAAGCTACGAGCAGTACTTC | CASSRDRDVGSYEQYF
NA | 13 | NA | TRBJ1-1 | TRBV30 | TGTGCCTGGCAACAGGGAATGAACACTGAAGCTTTCTTT | CAWQQGMNTEAFF
NA | 17 | NA | TRBJ2-6 | TRBV30 | TGTGCCTGGAGTAGGGCCAGGGTCTCTCGCGGGGCCAACGTCCTGACTTTC | CAWSRARVSRGANVLTF
NA | 18 | NA | TRBJ2-7 | TRBV5-5 | TGTGCCAGCTACCTTGGGGGGTTTGATGGTCCATTAACCTACGAGCAGTACTTC | CASYLGGFDGPLTYEQYF
TRBD2 | 16 | once | TRBJ2-1 | TRBV5-4 | TGTGCCAGCAGCGTAGAACTAGCGGGACCTTACAATGAGCAGTTCTTC | CASSVELAGPYNEQFF
NA | 14 | NA | TRBJ2-5 | TRBV13 | TGTGCCAGCAGCTTAGAGGGCGGAGGGGAGACCCAGTACTTC | CASSLEGGGETQYF
NA | 14 | NA | TRBJ2-1 | TRBV14 | TGTGCCAGCAGCCAGGCGGGGATGGGTAATGAGCAGTTCTTC | CASSQAGMGNEQFF
TRBD1 | 14 | once | TRBJ1-4 | TRBV5-8 | TGTGCCAGCAGTTTGGGGACAGGGGGCGAAAAACTGTTTTTT | CASSLGTGGEKLFF
NA | 13 | NA | TRBJ1-6 | TRBV27 | TGTGCCAGCAGTTCAGTGTTTAATTCACCCCTCCACTTT | CASSSVFNSPLHF
TRBD1 | 14 | few | TRBJ1-4 | TRBV6-4 | TGTGCCAGCAGTCAGACAGGGGGAAGCGAAAAACTGTTTTTT | CASSQTGGSEKLFF
TRBD2 | 15 | NA | TRBJ2-7 | TRBV7-2 | TGTGCCAGCAGCTTAGTGGGGGGGACTACCTACGAGCAGTACTTC | CASSLVGGTTYEQYF
NA | 16 | once | TRBJ2-7 | TRBV5-1 | TGCGCCAGCAGCTTGGCTGGGCCCCAGCGGGCCTACGAGCAGTACTTC | CASSLAGPQRAYEQYF
TRBD1 | 16 | NA | TRBJ2-3 | TRBV5-6 | TGTGCCAGCAGCCCCTTTAGTGTTGGGGGGACAGGTAGAAAGTATTTT | CASSPFSVGGTGRKYF
NA | 14 | NA | TRBJ2-5 | TRBV7-2 | TGTGCCAGCAGCCCATGGACCGGGGGAGAGACCCAGTACTTC | CASSPWTGGETQYF
TRBD2 | 12 | NA | TRBJ2-1 | TRBV30 | TGTGCCTCGGGACTAGGGTACAATGAGCAGTTCTTC | CASGLGYNEQFF
NA | 15 | NA | TRBJ1-3 | TRBV27 | TGTGCCAGCAGTTTCAGTGGAGACTCTGGAAACACCATATATTTT | CASSFSGDSGNTIYF
NA | 17 | NA | TRBJ1-2 | TRBV21-1 | TGTGCCAGCAGCAAAGGCCCCAAGGTAAGTCCCTCCCATGGCTACACCTTC | CASSKGPKVSPSHGYTF
NA | 15 | few | TRBJ1-3 | TRBV5-1 | TGCGCCAGCAGCCCGGGACCGAACTCTGGAAACACCATATATTTT | CASSPGPNSGNTIYF
NA | 16 | NA | TRBJ1-2 | TRBV19 | TGTGCCAGTAATTCGCAGACCCAGGCGACCGTATATGGCTACACCTTC | CASNSQTQATVYGYTF
NA | 16 | NA | TRBJ1-2 | TRBV9 | TGTGCCAGCAGCGCCTCGACTCTCGTGCTCAACTATGGCTACACCTTC | CASSASTLVLNYGYTF
TRBD1 | 16 | NA | TRBJ1-4 | TRBV28 | TGTGCCAGCAGTAGAGGGACAGCCCCAACTAATGAAAAACTGTTTTTT | CASSRGTAPTNEKLFF
NA | 15 | NA | TRBJ2-1 | TRBV10-3 | TGTGCCATCAGTGAGGTGAGGGGAGAGACCAATGAGCAGTTCTTC | CAISEVRGETNEQFF
NA | 18 | NA | TRBJ2-7 | TRBV5-6 | TGTGCCAGCAGCACCCCCCCGGGGCGCGTGGCTCGCGTCGACGAGCAGTACTTC | CASSTPPGRVARVDEQYF
NA | 15 | few | TRBJ1-3 | TRBV21-1 | TGTGCCAGCAGTGGGTCCTTCTTCTCTGGAAACACCATATATTTT | CASSGSFFSGNTIYF